This T cell receptor beta chain came from a study of blood T cell repertoires in COVID-19. Study-level background: Samples taken during acute and convalescent COVID-19 were collected in the United States, Italy and Spain. T cells, B-cell-depleted T cells, or PBMCs provided the cDNA or gDNA that served as material.

Authors' analysis steps: Counts of nucleated cells, estimated from reference gene primer amplification, were obtained. The method was immunoSEQ multiplex PCR; TCRdb's version includes in-frame clones alone and lacks a portion of them. V and J calls and clone size are given by that table; D and trimming were obtained from the DNA. The sample lists about 250,000 clones; roughly 80% were seen once. The CDR3 contains 15 residues. Deletions cut 6 bases from V and 1 base from J, with 12 bases between. CDR1 SNHLY and CDR2 FYNNEI come from the germline V gene. Sequencing was performed on peripheral blood. The chain links TRBV2 to TRBJ2-2, with D tentatively TRBD1 (5 bases). The TCR comes from a woman aged 40 to 50 with active or convalescent COVID-19. In DNA form, the CDR3 reads TGTGCCAGCAGCGAGTGGCAGGGGAACACCGGGGAGCTGTTTTTT. It encodes CASSEWQGNTGELFF. Drawing the rest from reference TRBV2 and TRBJ2-2, the complete variable domain is EPEVTQTPSHQVTQMGQEVILRCVPISNHLYFYWYRQILGQKVEFLVSFYNNEISEKSEIFDDQFSVERPDGSNFTLKIRSTKLEDSAMYFCASSEWQGNTGELFFGEGSRLTVL.